A selection of T cell receptor beta chains follows, all from one sample in a study of blood T cell repertoires in COVID-19. Sequencing used immunoSEQ multiplex PCR; TCRdb keeps in-frame clones, though not all of them. Among around 99,000 clones listed, 79% were seen once. Material for sequencing was peripheral blood. These receptors were taken from a woman aged 80 or over with active or convalescent COVID-19. Both conserved end residues are part of each CDR3. Each record gives: J gene, V gene, D gene, CDR3 length, CDR3 protein. D genes are given only for firm matches.

>TRBJ2-7|TRBV6-2/TRBV6-3|TRBD2|14
CASSKREPPREQYF
>TRBJ2-7|TRBV7-8|TRBD2|14
CASSLASRGGKQYF
>TRBJ1-1|TRBV7-9|-|13
CASSITTGTEAFF
>TRBJ2-1|TRBV6-2/TRBV6-3|TRBD1|14
CASSSGTGAHEQFF
>TRBJ1-3|TRBV5-6|TRBD1|15
CASSMGTVSGNTIYF
>TRBJ1-5|TRBV18|-|13
CASSQDMNQPQHF
>TRBJ2-1|TRBV12-3/TRBV12-4|-|13
CASSRTSHNEQFF
>TRBJ2-5|TRBV10-3|-|11
CAIGRGETQYF
>TRBJ2-1|TRBV27|-|14
CASKVGDLRDEQFF
>TRBJ2-1|TRBV5-5|TRBD1|14
CASSAGQGANEQFF
>TRBJ1-1|TRBV6-2/TRBV6-3|TRBD1|13
CASSYRRQGEAFF
>TRBJ2-5|TRBV19|TRBD1|12
CATGTGVETQYF
>TRBJ2-7|TRBV28|TRBD2|16
CASSLRGNPGRYEQYF
>TRBJ1-2|TRBV10-3|-|17
CAIPDGPPGASNYGYTF
>TRBJ1-2|TRBV18|TRBD1|13
CASSSGQIYGYTF
>TRBJ2-3|TRBV24-1|TRBD2|18
CATSGTGGKGPFTDTQYF
>TRBJ2-2|TRBV19|TRBD2|15
CASEQSGRDTGELFF
>TRBJ1-5|TRBV19|-|18
CASSSNRVVGYSNQPQHF
>TRBJ2-7|TRBV5-1|-|14
CASSYLGRSYEQYF
>TRBJ1-1|TRBV7-2|-|13
CASSLDRAGIAFF
>TRBJ2-1|TRBV9|-|14
CASTAGLLYNEQFF
>TRBJ2-7|TRBV7-6|TRBD1|14
CASRDRDSSYEQYF
>TRBJ2-3|TRBV3-1/TRBV3-2|-|17
CASSQDIVAALTDTQYF
>TRBJ2-3|TRBV7-2|TRBD2|12
CASTAGLGTQYF
>TRBJ2-3|TRBV5-1|TRBD2|16
CASSLPNSGLQDTQYF
>TRBJ1-4|TRBV6-5|-|12
CAIRATNEKLFF
>TRBJ1-3|TRBV19|-|15
CASSPTVDSGNTIYF
>TRBJ1-1|TRBV10-2|-|14
CASRQMGRNTEAFF
>TRBJ2-3|TRBV25-1|-|13
CASSELSTDTQYF
>TRBJ2-2|TRBV7-8|TRBD2|15
CASSFGGRRTGELFF
>TRBJ2-3|TRBV28|-|13
CASSPPEVDTQYF